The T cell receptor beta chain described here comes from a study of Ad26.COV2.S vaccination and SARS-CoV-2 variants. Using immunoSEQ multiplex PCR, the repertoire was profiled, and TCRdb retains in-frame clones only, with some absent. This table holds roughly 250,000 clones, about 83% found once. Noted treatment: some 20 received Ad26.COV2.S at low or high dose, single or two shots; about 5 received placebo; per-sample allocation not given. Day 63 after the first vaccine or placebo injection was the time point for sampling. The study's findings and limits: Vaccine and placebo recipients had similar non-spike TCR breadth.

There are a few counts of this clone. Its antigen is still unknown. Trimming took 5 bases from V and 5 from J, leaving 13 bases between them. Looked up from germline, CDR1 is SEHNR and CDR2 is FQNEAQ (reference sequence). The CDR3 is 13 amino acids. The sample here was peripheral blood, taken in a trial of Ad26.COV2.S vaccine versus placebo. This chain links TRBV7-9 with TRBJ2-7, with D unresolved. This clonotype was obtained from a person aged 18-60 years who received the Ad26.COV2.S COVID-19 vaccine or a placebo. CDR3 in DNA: TGTGCCAGCAGCGGGTGGGTAATGGACGAGCAGTACGTC. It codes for CASSGWVMDEQYV.